Listed below are T cell receptor beta chains from one sample, sequenced in a study of naive and memory T cell subsets. One entry per CDR3 protein results from TCRdb running MiXCR on the 5' RACE reads. The sample holds 30,000 or so distinct CDR3 sequences, 15% to 20% seen once. The receptor set was obtained from a female donor in good health. The CDR3 runs from the conserved cysteine through the conserved F or W. A D gene is named only where the DNA matches it firmly. Clone size appears in some rows only: once, few, many, or a class for an expanded clone.

>TRBV5-6|NA|NA|TRBJ2-5
TGTGCCAGCAGCTTGGTTTCAGAGACCCAGTACTTC
CASSLVSETQYF
>TRBV20-1|TRBD2|few|TRBJ2-3
TGCAGTGCTAGCGGCGGGCTAGCGGGGGTAGGCACAGATACGCAGTATTTT
CSASGGLAGVGTDTQYF
>TRBV29-1|NA|many|TRBJ2-7
TGCAGCGTTGAAAACGGGGGGCCGGACGAGCAGTACTTC
CSVENGGPDEQYF
>TRBV6-5|TRBD1|few|TRBJ2-2
TGTGCCAGCAGTCGGGACAGACCCCACATTACCGGGGAGCTGTTTTTT
CASSRDRPHITGELFF
>TRBV10-3|TRBD1|many|TRBJ2-1
TGTGCCATCAGTGAGGACAGGGATCAGTTCTTC
CAISEDRDQFF
>TRBV5-4|TRBD2|NA|TRBJ2-7
TGTGCCAGCAGCTTGGGTAGCGGGGGCCCTTCCGAGCAGTACTTC
CASSLGSGGPSEQYF
>TRBV20-1|TRBD2|many|TRBJ2-2
TGCAGTGCTAGGAGACTAGCGGTGAACACCGGGGAGCTGTTTTTT
CSARRLAVNTGELFF
>TRBV28|NA|few|TRBJ2-5
TGTGCCAGCAGTCTAACAGGGACGTGGGGGGAGACCCAGTACTTC
CASSLTGTWGETQYF
>TRBV5-1|NA|medium-sized|TRBJ2-7
TGCGCCAGCAGCGGGCAGACTAGTTCGGGCGAGCAGTACTTC
CASSGQTSSGEQYF
>TRBV9|NA|few|TRBJ2-1
TGTGCCAGCAGCGCCCGCATGGAGCAGTTCTTC
CASSARMEQFF
>TRBV3-1|NA|NA|TRBJ1-1
TGTGCCAGCAGCCAAGTGGGCGGGAACACTGAAGCTTTCTTT
CASSQVGGNTEAFF
>TRBV20-1|NA|many|TRBJ2-1
TGCAGTGCCCCCTGGGGCAATGAGCAGTTCTTC
CSAPWGNEQFF
>TRBV5-5|NA|once|TRBJ2-6
TGTGCCAGCAGCTTCACCCAGGACAGCTGGGCCAACGTCCTGACTTTC
CASSFTQDSWANVLTF
>TRBV10-2|TRBD1|NA|TRBJ1-1
TGCGCCAGCAGTGAGCTGACAGGGGGAGGTGAAGCTTTCTTT
CASSELTGGGEAFF
>TRBV5-6|TRBD1|many|TRBJ2-7
TGTGCCAGCAGCCCTTCGGACAGGGGGAAACCCTACGAGCAGTACTTC
CASSPSDRGKPYEQYF
>TRBV7-2|NA|few|TRBJ2-1
TGTGCCAGCAGCTTAGTGTGGGGCCAGGGGAACAATGAGCAGTTCTTC
CASSLVWGQGNNEQFF